This T cell receptor beta chain was retrieved from a study of blood T cell repertoires in COVID-19 (dated by TCRdb to about 2020). In terms of the full investigation: The collaborator samples originated in the United States, Italy and Spain and spanned the acute and convalescent phases of COVID-19. The prospective study material was composed of cDNA or gDNA derived from T cells, B-cell-depleted T cells, or PBMCs. Subjects who had been exposed to COVID-19, were actively infected with it, or had recovered from it provided the deeply sampled blood TCRbeta repertoires that made up the dataset. The repertoires were released in a freely available public database intended as a resource for research on the immune response to SARS-CoV-2. The samples were drawn from the first 160 participants of the ongoing ImmuneRACE study and from under 1,500 subjects provided by 6 global collaborators. Nearly every sample came with metadata listing a de-identified subject ID, COVID-19 status, age in years and sex. HLA class I and class II types, where available, came from metadata supplied by the sample provider rather than from assay-based typing. What the work shows at the level of the full study, not this receptor alone: The quantity of clinical and demographic metadata differed by source and by participant and was supplied without curation.

The table lists this clone with a count of one. The antigen this receptor binds is unknown. No base quality values were provided; no much bigger clone lies one nucleotide off. Collaborating institutions collected whole blood in K2EDTA tubes following their own protocols. For TCRbeta analysis, collaborators shipped samples as frozen whole blood, isolated PBMCs, or DNA extracted from either of those sample types. TCRbeta CDR3 regions were amplified from genomic DNA by means of the immunoSEQ Assay, a bias-controlled multiplex PCR. The authors processed their data as follows. The number of nucleated cells in each sample was estimated by amplification of reference gene primers within the assay. To quantify the absolute abundance of each unique TCRbeta CDR3 rearrangement, sequence reads were collapsed and filtered. Productive Simpson clonality was computed per sample as the square root of Simpson's diversity index over productive rearrangements. TCRdb took this table from immuneACCESS and kept in-frame rearrangements with V and J called. Such tables lack part of the clones; where checked against another copy, unresolved V genes explain under half of the gap, and the rest is unexplained. V and J calls and clone size are those listed in that table; D and trimming were worked out from the DNA. The sample contains around 80,000 clones, around 90% of them found a single time. The leading ten clones occupy 4.8% of the sample.

The junction shows trimming of 5 bases on V and 4 bases on J, and the gene matches do not reach 10 bases of it. The CDR3 starts with the cysteine, ends with the phenylalanine, and has 17 residues. Only CDR3 DNA remains: 51 bases, in frame from the first base. Taken from the germline V gene, the CDR1 and CDR2 loops are SGHVS and FQNEAQ. Sequenced: peripheral blood. The V and J segments used are TRBV7-8 and TRBJ2-5; TRBD2 matches 13 bases in the middle. The TCR sequence derives from a woman older than 75 with acute or convalescent COVID-19. The CDR3 protein: CASSAASGLAGRETQYF. The DNA sequence is as follows: TGTGCCAGCAGCGCAGCCTCGGGACTAGCGGGGAGAGAGACCCAGTACTTC.